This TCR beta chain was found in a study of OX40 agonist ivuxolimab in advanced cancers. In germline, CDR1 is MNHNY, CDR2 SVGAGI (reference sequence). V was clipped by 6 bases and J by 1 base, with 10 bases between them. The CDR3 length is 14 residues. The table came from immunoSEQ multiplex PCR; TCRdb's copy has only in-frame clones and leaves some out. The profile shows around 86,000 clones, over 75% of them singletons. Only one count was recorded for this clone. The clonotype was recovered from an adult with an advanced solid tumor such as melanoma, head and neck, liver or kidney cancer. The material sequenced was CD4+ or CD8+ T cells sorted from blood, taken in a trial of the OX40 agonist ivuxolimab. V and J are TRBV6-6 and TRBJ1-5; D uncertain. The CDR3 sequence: CASRDGLSNQPQHF. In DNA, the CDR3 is TGTGCCAGCAGAGACGGACTCAGCAATCAGCCCCAGCATTTT.